The 17 T cell receptor beta chains below all came from one sample that was sequenced in a study of technical replicates of blood from a handful of donors (dated by TCRdb to 2017 to 2019). Libraries were prepared through the immunoSEQ multiplex PCR assay. TCRdb re-hosts the immuneACCESS table, in-frame sequences only. Its copies lack some clones; in the studies checked, an unresolved V gene accounts for under half of them, and the cause for the rest is not known. This sample gives tens of thousands of clones in total; roughly 91% of them show up just once. Of the sample, approximately 4% is held by the ten largest clones. The sample was PBMCs. The source of these receptors is a human donor in good health. Some clones in this sample may be carry-over from other donors' samples.

This rearrangement joins TRBV19 to TRBJ1-6, with D tentatively TRBD1 (5 bases). Germline CDR1 and CDR2: LNHDA and SQIVND (reference sequence). V lost 5 bases, J lost 5 bases, and 13 bases lay in between. The CDR3 extends over 15 amino acids. The CDR3 is CASSSQGGDNSPLHF. The CDR3 bases are TGTGCCAGTAGTTCCCAGGGCGGCGATAATTCACCCCTCCACTTT.

This clone was counted a few times. Other DNA sequences in the sample encode the same CDR3. This rearrangement joins TRBV19 to TRBJ1-2; D is possibly TRBD1 (6 bases). Deletions cut 3 bases from V and 2 bases from J, with 7 bases between. Germline assignment: CDR1 LNHDA and CDR2 SQIVND (reference sequence). The CDR3 runs 13 residues. CDR3 region: CASSMTGNYGYTF. DNA for the CDR3: TGTGCCAGTAGTATGACAGGCAACTATGGCTACACCTTC.

The chain joins TRBV4-3 to TRBJ1-4; no firm D call. Per germline, CDR1 LGHNA and CDR2 YSLEER. Trimming took off 5 bases at V and 1 base at J, with 14 bases between the two ends. This CDR3 has 16 residues. The CDR3 coding sequence is TGCGCCAGCAGCAAAACAGCAACGATAACTAATGAAAAACTGTTTTTT. Its protein product is CASSKTATITNEKLFF.

The chain employs TRBV7-7 and TRBJ2-1; 12 bases map to TRBD1. Trimming cost V 1 base and J 7 bases; bases outside gene matches: 5. CDR1 is SSHAT, CDR2 FNYEAQ, per germline (reference sequence). This CDR3 spans 16 amino acids. This CDR3 reads CASSLGDRGRANEQFF. Here the CDR3 DNA reads TGTGCCAGCAGCTTAGGGGACAGGGGGCGGGCGAATGAGCAGTTCTTC.

The chain carries TRBV30 and TRBJ2-5; TRBD2 agrees at 9 bases. Germline V gene sequence: CDR1 GTSNPN, CDR2 SVGIG (reference sequence). The CDR3 is 15 residues long. Losses at the gene ends were 1 base for V and 4 bases for J; bases not matched to a gene: 7. The CDR3 bases are TGTGCCTGGAGTGAGGGGACTAGCTTCTTAGAGACCCAGTACTTC. This gives the protein CAWSEGTSFLETQYF.

This clone was detected a few times. This chain links TRBV9 with TRBJ2-2; 11 nucleotides match TRBD2. The V and J ends lost 2 bases and 5 bases, in that order; junction bases with no gene match: 8. The germline CDR1 and CDR2 sequences are SGDLS and YYNGEE. The CDR3 has 17 amino acids. In DNA form, the CDR3 reads TGTGCCAGCAGCGTGACTAGCGGGAATACAGGGACCGGGGAGCTGTTTTTT. Its translation: CASSVTSGNTGTGELFF.

The rearrangement uses TRBV7-9 and TRBJ2-1, with no clear D. V lost 1 base and J lost 6, with 13 bases in between. CDR1 and CDR2 (germline): SEHNR, FQNEAQ (reference sequence). This CDR3 has 15 amino acids. The CDR3 sequence is CASSLVIAVFNEQFF. CDR3 coding DNA: TGTGCCAGCAGCTTAGTCATAGCTGTGTTCAATGAGCAGTTCTTC.

This clone was recorded once. This chain links TRBV5-1 with TRBJ2-1; no firm D call. V dropped 2 bases and J dropped 0 bases, with 9 bases sitting between them. CDR3 length equals 15 residues. Germline lookup yields CDR1 SGHRS and CDR2 YFSETQ. CDR3 bases: TGCGCCAGCAGCTTCCGTGTCTACTCCTACAATGAGCAGTTCTTC. This sequence encodes CASSFRVYSYNEQFF.

The J gene is TRBJ2-3, the V gene TRBV4-2, with 10 bases fitting TRBD1. Germline V gene lookup returns CDR1 LGHNA and CDR2 YNFKEQ. The CDR3 consists of 15 residues. The ends lost 4 bases at V and 3 bases at J; junction bases unmatched: 4. CDR3 sequence (DNA): TGTGCCAGCAGCCCGCCGGGACAGGGGACAGATACGCAGTATTTT. It translates to CASSPPGQGTDTQYF.

The gene calls are TRBV6-1 and TRBJ2-6; 8 bases align to TRBD1. This CDR3 comprises 16 residues. Germline lookup yields CDR1 MNHNS and CDR2 SASEGT. V trimming: 4 bases; J trimming: 4 bases; junction bases outside the gene matches: 6. CDR3 bases: TGTGCCAGCAGTGCAAGACAGGGGACAGGGGCCAACGTCCTGACTTTC. This translates into CASSARQGTGANVLTF.

V is TRBV6-1 and J is TRBJ2-7, with D possibly matching TRBD1 (6 bases). The CDR3 extends over 16 amino acids. Germline CDR1 reads MNHNS; CDR2 reads SASEGT. Trimming removed 1 base from V and 0 bases from J, with 13 bases in between. The CDR3 protein is CASSEGAGVFSYEQYF. DNA of the CDR3: TGTGCCAGCAGTGAAGGCGCAGGGGTCTTCTCCTACGAGCAGTACTTC.

The chain links TRBV9 to TRBJ2-3, with 8 bases lining up with TRBD1. Germline V CDR1 and CDR2: SGDLS, YYNGEE. The V gene end was trimmed by 4 bases and the J gene end by 1 base; junction bases not matched to a gene: 11. The CDR3 is made up of 17 amino acids. The CDR3 reads CASSPGQGGGGTDTQYF. The CDR3 coding sequence is TGTGCCAGCAGCCCCGGACAGGGTGGTGGTGGCACAGATACGCAGTATTTT.

The chain uses TRBV7-9 and TRBJ2-7, with 7 bases matching TRBD1. V trimming: 4 bases; J trimming: 0 bases; junction bases outside the gene matches: 6. The CDR3 is 15 residues long. Germline V gene data show CDR1 as SEHNR and CDR2 as FQNEAQ (reference sequence). CDR3 sequence: CASSSGQVLSYEQYF. The CDR3 region has the DNA TGTGCCAGCAGCTCAGGACAGGTTCTCTCCTACGAGCAGTACTTC.

V gene TRBV4-3 combines with J gene TRBJ2-1, with TRBD2 matching over 10 bases. J lost 7 bases, V lost 0 bases, and 9 bases had no gene match. The CDR3 contains 17 residues. Germline CDR1 is LGHNA and CDR2 is YSLEER. CDR3 in amino acids: CASSQDDWLAGVNEQFF. CDR3 nucleotides: TGCGCCAGCAGCCAAGATGATTGGCTAGCGGGGGTAAATGAGCAGTTCTTC.

The chain joins TRBV23-1 to TRBJ2-7, with 9 nucleotides matching TRBD1. TRBV23-1 is designated an ORF whose function remains uncertain. The junction had 8 bases not matched to a gene; V was cut back by 4 bases and J by 7 bases. This CDR3 comprises 14 residues. CDR3 loop: CASSPGQGSLEQYF. CDR3 DNA: TGCGCCAGCAGTCCAGGACAGGGGTCATTGGAGCAGTACTTC.

The chain has TRBV4-3 and TRBJ1-1; D perhaps matches TRBD1 (5 bases). Trimming stripped 4 bases from V and 1 base from J, with 7 bases between. CDR1 is LGHNA, CDR2 YSLEER, per germline. The CDR3 is 13 amino acids. The CDR3 region is CASSRGGNTEAFF. The CDR3 DNA reads TGCGCCAGCAGCCGCGGGGGGAACACTGAAGCTTTCTTT.

This clone came up once. In the same sample, other DNA sequences code for this CDR3. V and J are TRBV13 and TRBJ2-7, with D maybe TRBD1 (6 bases). Germline V gene data show CDR1 as PRHDT and CDR2 as FYEKMQ (reference sequence). The CDR3 has 12 residues. V lost 5 bases and J lost 4, with 9 bases in between. Here the CDR3 reads CASSLRGYEQYF. In nucleotides, the CDR3 is TGTGCCAGCAGCCTAAGGGGGTACGAGCAGTACTTC.